The subject of this entry is one TCR beta chain. Its antigen remains undetermined. There are no base qualities to consult, and no much larger clone falls within one base. The sample originates from a study of cytomegalovirus exposure and HLA in healthy donors (dated by TCRdb to about 2017). For the study in its entirety: An earlier analysis of several hundred of the donors reported 276 Gb of sequence data and 95 million to 120 million unique TCR beta sequences obtained from around 190 million T cells. The study aimed to test whether signatures of past pathogen exposure could be identified by cataloging public T cell receptors. Across about 370 genotyped donors of the cohort, an average of approximately 240,000 unique TCR beta nucleotide sequences per donor were sequenced, and roughly 17% of those sequences were non-productive. High-throughput TCR immunosequencing, statistical association of individual TCRs with disease status, and machine learning were combined to predict cytomegalovirus infection status. Of the 398 genotyped donors, less than 85% were placed in the genetic ancestry cluster associated with self-reported Caucasian donors. An earlier analysis of some 600 of the donors applied high-throughput TCR beta sequencing to assess whether each TCR beta V gene segment acted as functional or pseudogenic. The number of typed donors differed by locus: about 620-630 for A, B, C, DRB1 and DQB1; roughly 510 for DQA1; 600 to 610 for DPA1; and 400 to 480 for DPB1. Alongside the repertoire data, information on donor age, sex, ethnicity and CMV serostatus was compiled. Every repertoire in the discovery cohort had been generated on one and the same sequencing platform. Genome-wide SNP genotypes for about 65% of the 666 donors were used in a later genetic analysis, which treated that subset as a discovery cohort. An early release covering 500 to 750 HLA-typed donors comprised 250 to 350 gigabases of sequencing data and around 80 million unique TCR sequences. A separate validation cohort of more than 100 different subjects was used in addition to the roughly 670-subject first cohort. Four to six DR-DQ haplotypes were handled as single units for association and clustering, since linkage in the cohort was strong. The study profiled the T cell repertoires of hundreds of subjects by immunosequencing and related them to cytomegalovirus serostatus. Class I and class II HLA loci were covered by the typing at four-digit resolution. A later analysis re-analyzed previously published TCR beta repertoires from several hundred donors and added high-resolution HLA genotyping to study TCR occurrence patterns. The later analysis used no new phenotypic data to find candidate immune exposures, relying instead on TCR beta sequences and their occurrence across donors.

In total, roughly 670 healthy bone marrow donors made up the cohort. At the time of sampling, every cohort member was nominally healthy, though immune exposures that went unrecorded were likely present. The donor was CMV seropositive and was included in the group of 250 to 350 seropositive cohort members. A peripheral blood sample was collected from each donor, and TCR beta sequencing was performed on peripheral blood mononuclear cells. Genomic DNA extraction from the blood cell samples was performed with the Qiagen DNeasy Blood Extraction Kit. Here is what the overall study found, with its caveats: Broadly in line with IMGT annotations, most TCR beta V segments showed up in productive rearrangements about 90% or about 30% of the time in an earlier analysis of 450 to 600 of the donors. HLA typing was unavailable for some donors at each locus, so association tests used only the typed subset. A few of the identified cytomegalovirus-associated TCR beta chains were confirmed in vitro to be specific for cytomegalovirus antigens. According to a later analysis, TCR association rates differed among HLA loci, with DRB1 alleles showing the most associated TCRs and HLA-C alleles showing the fewest. Because counts were too low, some 16 rarely observed V segments, including chromosome 9 orphons, were excluded from the earlier analysis of around 590 of the donors. This cohort had only TCR beta chains sequenced, and the lack of alpha or paired-chain data limited which features could be detected. It was suggested by the authors that the approach could potentially be generalized to other disease states and immunological phenotypes. Sequencing depth was assumed to be roughly uniform across donors in the presence/absence analyses, though that assumption may not hold. The sequencing pipeline was judged likely to have produced a cluster of highly shared sequence variants as a technical artifact. CMV serostatus was the only immune exposure information available for the cohort. Linkage disequilibrium might explain the correlated functional status among segregating V segments, but an unknown experimental factor could not be ruled out. While some public TCRs were present in many individuals, most TCR sequences turned up only very rarely across donors. Compared with the 666-donor mean, donors in an Asian-associated ancestry cluster had fewer N-insertions in productive TCRs, according to a later genetic analysis. V-gene and J-gene trimming of TCR beta chains was associated with a missense DCLRE1C variant in a later genetic analysis, and the association was replicated in an independent cohort. In both the original and validation cohorts, the classifier was reported to diagnose cytomegalovirus status with high specificity and sensitivity. The 87-base-pair reads could not distinguish some IMGT-functional V segments, including TRBV6-2 and TRBV6-3, so those segments were excluded. A later analysis reported that several top co-occurrence clusters appeared linked to parvovirus B19, influenza, CMV and Epstein-Barr virus. In a later analysis, HLA-associated TCR beta chains were found to be more clonally expanded and to have lower generation probabilities than equally common non-associated chains. A later analysis found that most CMV-associated TCR beta chains appeared HLA-restricted, with HLA associations seemingly driven largely by CMV exposure. When HLA alleles, especially DR and DQ, strongly co-occurred, attributing TCR associations to individual alleles was difficult. A further reported finding was that TCR beta sequences accurately predicted the HLA-A and HLA-B alleles for most subjects in the first cohort. In a later analysis, over 15,000 TCR beta sequences were associated with specific HLA alleles at a false discovery rate of 0.05. A total of 150 or so TCR beta chains were listed by the study as associated with cytomegalovirus.

Library method: the immunoSEQ multiplex PCR assay. A mixture of 60 forward primers for TCR Vbeta segments and 13 reverse primers for TCR Jbeta segments was used in the multiplex PCR. The CDR3 region of rearranged TCR beta genes was amplified from genomic DNA by a multiplex PCR assay. The Illumina HiSeq System was used to sequence the amplified TCR beta libraries as 87-base-pair reads. The published analysis was carried out like this. A later analysis counted some 74 million unique TCR beta chains across the 666 repertoires, and roughly 9.9 million of these chains were shared by at least two donors. Raw reads were error-corrected and collapsed into unique sequences by a nearest-neighbor algorithm in which closely related sequences were merged to remove PCR and sequencing errors. CDR3 sequences were aligned to IMGT reference sequences to assign V, D and J gene segments. Each retained sequence needed at least a six-nucleotide match to both a V gene segment and a J gene segment. A rearrangement was called productive if the CDR3 had no stop codons and remained in frame with V and J, and every other rearrangement was called non-productive. Following IMGT convention, CDR3 was defined as the stretch from the second conserved V-encoded cysteine up to the conserved J-encoded phenylalanine. The earlier analysis of 450 to 750 of the donors excluded any sequence lacking an unambiguous match to a single V gene segment. An earlier analysis of 450 to 650 of the donors called V segments functional above 56.7% productive rearrangements and segregating when the between-donor standard deviation exceeded 5%. A statistical classification framework was built for diagnosing cytomegalovirus status from the catalog of TCR beta chain sequences. In a later analysis, V and J genes were assigned by comparing TCR nucleotide sequences against IMGT/GENE-DB human TR gene sequences. A later analysis assigned CDR3 sequences and most-parsimonious VDJ recombination scenarios with the TCRdist pipeline. In a later analysis, each TCR beta chain was defined by its CDR3 amino acid sequence together with its V-gene family, and reads lacking a unique V-gene family were excluded. To address suspected cross-contamination and a sequencing artifact, a later analysis removed roughly 580 highly shared, low-generation-probability nucleotide sequences. In a later analysis, a clonal expansion index for each public chain was calculated from normalized within-repertoire ranks of inferred template counts. A later analysis computed generation probabilities with a VDJ recombination model fitted to out-of-frame rearrangements, and checked the results against IGoR. A later analysis scored TCR-TCR, TCR-HLA and TCR-CMV co-occurrence with hypergeometric tests, applying a repertoire-size bias correction to TCR pairs. In a later analysis, false discovery rates were estimated by permuting HLA or CMV assignments 20 times. In a later analysis, co-occurring TCRs were grouped using DBSCAN, with TCRdist sequence similarity added in when clustering inside HLA-allele-positive subsets. Repertoires with fewer than 30,000 or more than 120,000 public chains, plus five repertoires with anomalous nucleotide sharing, were excluded from co-occurrence clustering. TCRdb holds this immuneACCESS table with in-frame rearrangements only. Some clones are missing; in checked studies, unresolved V genes explain under half, and the rest has no known cause. That table furnishes V, J and clone size, whereas the DNA furnished D and trimming. This sample holds some 120,000 clones; about four fifths were observed only once. The ten largest clones take up roughly 4% of the sample.

The CDR3 starts with the cysteine, ends with the phenylalanine, and has 12 residues. Just the 36-base CDR3 DNA is kept, in frame starting at base 1. Per the germline V gene (reference sequence), MNHNY is the CDR1 and SVGAGI is the CDR2. Trimming takes 8 bases from V and 2 bases from J, and the germline ends sit 10 bases apart. Sequenced: PBMCs. The clonotype originates from a woman aged 35 to 49 in good health and CMV-seropositive. The sequence joins TRBV6-6 to TRBJ2-7; the D gene assignment is ambiguous. CDR3 loop: CASGHRAYEQYF. The nucleotide sequence reads as follows: TGTGCCAGCGGCCACCGGGCCTACGAGCAGTACTTC.